This TCR beta chain came from a study of cytomegalovirus exposure and HLA in healthy donors. The CDR3 contains 15 residues. Unmatched junction bases numbered 14, after V lost 2 bases and J lost 11 bases. Looked up from germline, CDR1 is SNHLY and CDR2 is FYNNEI. The study ran its PCR with 60 Vbeta and 13 Jbeta primers. Sequencing was performed with immunoSEQ multiplex PCR; in TCRdb, only in-frame clones are kept and a portion is missing. The sample has about 130,000 clones, around 79% seen once. This sequence joins TRBV2 and TRBJ1-1; 7 nucleotides align to TRBD1. Sequences were obtained from PBMCs. This TCR came from a woman aged 40 to 50 in good health and CMV-seronegative. CDR3: CASSETGIRQGFAFF. CDR3 nucleotide sequence: TGTGCCAGCAGTGAAACAGGGATCCGACAGGGTTTCGCTTTCTTT.